The rows below give T cell receptor beta chains drawn from one sample of a study of T-cell reconstitution after alpha-beta-depleted transplantation in children. TCRdb called the PCR reads again in MiXCR, with one record for every CDR3 protein. The table shows roughly 310,000 distinct CDR3 sequences, with around 25% occurring only once. This material consisted of PBMCs, mostly from graft donor cells, taken 180 days after TCRalphabeta/CD19-depleted stem cell transplant. Every receptor here comes from a male patient aged 10 to 17 who had a stem cell transplant for acute lymphoblastic leukemia, so the T cells may come from the graft donor. Each CDR3 is given with its conserved first and last residue. D genes are given only for firm matches. A row's size may be missing; if present it is once, few, many or a size class.

d_gene	v_gene	j_gene	abundance	CDR3aa	CDR3nt
.	TRBV12-3/TRBV12-4	TRBJ2-7	few	CASSGGFSYEQYF	TGTGCCAGCAGTGGGGGATTCTCCTACGAGCAGTACTTC
.	TRBV5-1	TRBJ2-7	few	CASSFHSRAPDEQYF	TGCGCCAGCAGCTTCCATTCCAGGGCCCCGGACGAGCAGTACTTC
TRBD1	TRBV6-1	TRBJ1-2	.	CASSLQGAIYGYTF	TGTGCCAGCAGTCTTCAGGGGGCCATCTATGGCTACACCTTC
.	TRBV11-2	TRBJ2-7	.	CASSSRTTYEQYF	TGTGCCAGCAGCTCCCGCACAACCTACGAGCAGTACTTC
TRBD2	TRBV12-3/TRBV12-4	TRBJ2-3	many	CASSLRLAGVADTQYF	TGTGCCAGCAGTTTAAGACTAGCGGGAGTGGCAGATACGCAGTATTTT
.	TRBV5-1	TRBJ1-6	.	CASSLKGLSPLHF	TGCGCCAGCAGCTTAAAGGGTTTGTCACCCCTCCACTTT
TRBD1	TRBV4-1	TRBJ1-1	few	CASSQPRQGETEAFF	TGCGCCAGCAGCCAGCCCCGACAGGGCGAAACTGAAGCTTTCTTT
TRBD1	TRBV3-1	TRBJ1-2	few	CASSHQDRGGYTF	TGTGCCAGCAGCCACCAGGACAGGGGTGGCTACACCTTC
TRBD1	TRBV4-2	TRBJ1-2	few	CASRVGTGFGNYGYTF	TGTGCCAGCAGAGTTGGGACAGGGTTCGGGAACTATGGCTACACCTTC
.	TRBV20-1	TRBJ1-4	few	CSAEFYEKLFF	TGCAGTGCCGAGTTTTACGAAAAACTGTTTTTT
.	TRBV29-1	TRBJ1-1	.	CSVFPLRGNTEAFF	TGCAGCGTTTTTCCCCTGCGAGGGAACACTGAAGCTTTCTTT
TRBD1	TRBV5-1	TRBJ2-1	.	CASSSRAVGGPRLNEQFF	TGCGCCAGCAGCTCCCGGGCCGTAGGGGGCCCAAGGCTCAATGAGCAGTTCTTC
TRBD1	TRBV7-6	TRBJ1-2	.	CASSVQGARYGYTF	TGTGCCAGCAGCGTACAGGGGGCCCGATATGGCTACACCTTC
TRBD1	TRBV12-3/TRBV12-4	TRBJ1-2	.	CASSLFGTEINYGYTF	TGTGCCAGCAGTTTATTCGGGACAGAGATTAACTATGGCTACACCTTC
.	TRBV20-1	TRBJ2-2	.	CSAPPSDTGELFF	TGCAGTGCTCCCCCCTCGGACACCGGGGAGCTGTTTTTT
.	TRBV12-3/TRBV12-4	TRBJ1-5	few	CASSLTGLSANQPQHF	TGTGCCAGCAGCTTAACAGGGCTGTCGGCCAATCAGCCCCAGCATTTT
.	TRBV5-1	TRBJ1-1	.	CASSFMEATEAFF	TGCGCCAGCAGCTTCATGGAGGCGACTGAAGCTTTCTTT
TRBD1	TRBV6-5	TRBJ1-2	few	CASSYDLGQGDNYGYTF	TGTGCCAGCAGTTACGACCTCGGGCAGGGGGATAACTATGGCTACACCTTC
TRBD2	TRBV2	TRBJ2-3	.	CASCGETSGRIGKADTQYF	TGTGCCAGCTGTGGGGAAACTAGCGGGAGAATAGGAAAAGCAGATACGCAGTATTTT
TRBD2	TRBV20-1	TRBJ2-5	.	CSARDGLAGGFGKETQYF	TGCAGTGCTAGAGATGGCCTAGCGGGAGGGTTCGGAAAAGAGACCCAGTACTTC
.	TRBV20-1	TRBJ2-5	.	CSARDLRAQYF	TGCAGTGCTAGAGATTTGAGGGCCCAGTACTTC
.	TRBV6-2/TRBV6-3	TRBJ2-5	few	CASSNPGPETQYF	TGTGCCAGCAGCAACCCCGGGCCAGAGACCCAGTACTTC
TRBD2	TRBV7-7	TRBJ2-2	few	CASRPQSGLAGYNTGELFF	TGTGCCAGCAGACCCCAATCAGGACTAGCGGGCTATAACACCGGGGAGCTGTTTTTT
TRBD1	TRBV27	TRBJ2-1	few	CASSLRDREDEQFF	TGTGCCAGCAGTCTCCGGGACAGGGAGGATGAGCAGTTCTTC
TRBD2	TRBV7-6	TRBJ2-7	few	CASSLHTGTSSYEQYF	TGTGCCAGCAGCCTTCATACCGGGACTAGCTCCTACGAGCAGTACTTC
TRBD2	TRBV5-6	TRBJ2-3	few	CASSWTLAGRGTDTQYF	TGTGCCAGCAGCTGGACCCTAGCGGGAAGAGGCACAGATACGCAGTATTTT
.	TRBV12-3/TRBV12-4	TRBJ1-1	many	CASRKTGLNTEAFF	TGTGCCAGCAGAAAAACAGGGTTGAACACTGAAGCTTTCTTT
.	TRBV10-2	TRBJ1-1	few	CASRLSMNTEAFF	TGCGCCAGCAGGCTGTCCATGAACACTGAAGCTTTCTTT
.	TRBV7-9	TRBJ1-1	few	CASSEDRGWEAFF	TGTGCCAGCAGCGAGGATCGGGGGTGGGAAGCTTTCTTT
TRBD2	TRBV9	TRBJ2-7	.	CASSVVASGFYEQYF	TGTGCCAGCAGCGTAGTGGCTAGCGGATTCTACGAGCAGTACTTC
TRBD2	TRBV10-1	TRBJ2-2	.	CASSGIAGGTGELFF	TGCGCCAGCAGTGGGATAGCGGGAGGTACCGGGGAGCTGTTTTTT
.	TRBV3-1	TRBJ2-2	.	CASSSRGMILTGELFF	TGTGCCAGCAGCTCAAGGGGGATGATCCTCACCGGGGAGCTGTTTTTT
TRBD2	TRBV6-1	TRBJ2-5	.	CASTYYTGGQETQYF	TGTGCCAGCACCTATTACACGGGGGGGCAAGAGACCCAGTACTTC
.	TRBV5-4	TRBJ1-4	.	CASSSYRAATNEKLFF	TGTGCCAGCAGCTCCTACAGGGCCGCAACTAATGAAAAACTGTTTTTT
.	TRBV18	TRBJ2-2	.	CASSLASGELFF	TGTGCCAGCTCTCTAGCGTCCGGGGAGCTGTTTTTT
TRBD2	TRBV7-9	TRBJ2-3	few	CASSSPLLAGQTDTQYF	TGTGCCAGCAGCTCCCCCTTACTAGCGGGACAAACAGATACGCAGTATTTT
.	TRBV20-1	TRBJ1-5	few	CSASGGSRRNQPQHF	TGCAGTGCTAGCGGGGGCAGCCGGCGCAATCAGCCCCAGCATTTT
TRBD1	TRBV20-1	TRBJ1-5	.	CSGLLGTTGNQPQHF	TGCAGTGGATTGCTAGGGACGACAGGGAATCAGCCCCAGCATTTT
TRBD1	TRBV7-8	TRBJ2-1	few	CASSSRGMNEQFF	TGTGCCAGCAGCTCCAGGGGGATGAATGAGCAGTTCTTC
.	TRBV14	TRBJ2-1	.	CASSQDYGVGEQFF	TGTGCCAGCAGCCAAGATTACGGGGTAGGTGAGCAGTTCTTC
.	TRBV9	TRBJ2-2	.	CASSAPGLVNTGELFF	TGTGCCAGCAGCGCACCGGGACTTGTCAACACCGGGGAGCTGTTTTTT
.	TRBV3-1	TRBJ2-1	once	CASSQDPAAGDNEQFF	TGTGCCAGCAGCCAAGATCCCGCGGCAGGGGACAATGAGCAGTTCTTC
TRBD2	TRBV4-1	TRBJ2-1	.	CASSQAWILAGYNEQFF	TGCGCCAGCAGCCAAGCGTGGATACTAGCGGGGTACAATGAGCAGTTCTTC
TRBD2	TRBV12-3/TRBV12-4	TRBJ2-3	few	CASSPREGGTDTQYF	TGTGCCAGCAGTCCGCGGGAGGGGGGCACAGATACGCAGTATTTT
.	TRBV5-1	TRBJ2-7	.	CASSFRQGSYEQYF	TGCGCCAGCAGCTTCCGCCAGGGCTCCTACGAGCAGTACTTC
.	TRBV29-1	TRBJ2-1	.	CSVTTYNEQFF	TGCAGCGTCACTACCTACAATGAGCAGTTCTTC
TRBD1	TRBV30	TRBJ2-1	once	CAWTWTGPYNEQFF	TGTGCCTGGACCTGGACAGGGCCCTACAATGAGCAGTTCTTC
.	TRBV11-2	TRBJ2-4	few	CASSHKRDTKNIQYF	TGTGCCAGCAGCCACAAGCGGGACACCAAAAACATTCAGTACTTC
.	TRBV5-1	TRBJ2-4	few	CASSLTPGARDIQYF	TGCGCCAGCAGCTTGACGCCGGGAGCCCGAGACATTCAGTACTTC
.	TRBV29-1	TRBJ1-1	.	CSVEGGGHTEAFF	TGCAGCGTTGAAGGAGGGGGGCACACTGAAGCTTTCTTT
TRBD2	TRBV5-1	TRBJ2-1	many	CASSEERGLAGGFYNEQFF	TGCGCCAGCAGCGAAGAACGGGGACTAGCGGGAGGGTTCTACAATGAGCAGTTCTTC
.	TRBV5-1	TRBJ2-7	.	CASSLAVLSYEQYF	TGCGCCAGCAGCTTGGCAGTCCTCTCCTACGAGCAGTACTTC
.	TRBV4-1	TRBJ2-5	few	CASSRLQRDQETQYF	TGCGCCAGCAGCCGCCTTCAGCGGGACCAAGAGACCCAGTACTTC
.	TRBV4-1	TRBJ2-3	.	CASSQDRRGTDTQYF	TGCGCCAGCAGCCAAGATAGGAGGGGGACAGATACGCAGTATTTT